These 17 T cell receptor beta chains share one sample of origin, sequenced in a study of yellow fever vaccine responses in identical twins. MiXCR was run by TCRdb on the RT-PCR reads, yielding one entry per CDR3 protein. The sample has fewer than 5,000 distinct CDR3 sequences; approximately 73% are singletons. Sequencing used T cells from blood (PBMCs), unsorted or a sorted subset (not recorded which), obtained before or after yellow fever vaccination (not recorded which). These receptors all come from a woman between 18 and 30 years old who received the yellow fever vaccine.

The chain uses TRBV20-1 and TRBJ2-7; 7 bases align to TRBD1. CDR1 is DFQATT and CDR2 is SNEGSKA in the germline V gene (reference sequence). This CDR3 comprises 14 residues. V was clipped by 6 bases and J by 0 bases; unmatched bases: 8. CDR3 nucleotides: TGCAGTGCCCGCCCCACAGGGGTCTCCTACGAGCAGTACTTC. Translated: CSARPTGVSYEQYF.

This clonotype was seen a few times. The V gene is TRBV20-1, the J gene TRBJ2-7, with unresolved D. This CDR3 is built from 13 residues. V dropped 5 bases and J dropped 2 bases, with 13 bases sitting between them. CDR1 is DFQATT and CDR2 is SNEGSKA in the germline V gene (reference sequence). This chain's CDR3 is CSAANGSPYEQYF. CDR3 bases: TGCAGTGCTGCCAACGGATCCCCCTACGAGCAGTACTTC.

The chain combines TRBV4-1 with TRBJ1-6; TRBD1 is a possible D gene (5 bases). V lost 1 base, J lost 4 bases, and 8 bases lay in between. CDR3 length equals 15 residues. CDR1 and CDR2 from the germline V gene are MGHRA and YSYEKL. The CDR3 loop reads CASSQVTVYNSPLHF. The CDR3 DNA reads TGCGCCAGCAGCCAAGTGACAGTTTATAATTCACCCCTCCACTTT.

The table lists this clonotype with a count of one. The chain couples TRBV6-5 to TRBJ1-2; D is uncertain. Trimming took off 2 bases at V and 8 bases at J, with 9 bases between the two ends. The germline gives CDR1 MNHEY, CDR2 SVGAGI. This CDR3 is built from 12 residues. Written as DNA, the CDR3 is TGTGCCAGCAGTTACACCTCATGGGGCTACACCTTC. It codes for CASSYTSWGYTF.

The chain is built from TRBV10-3 and TRBJ2-7, with TRBD2 matching over 7 bases. Germline V gene lookup returns CDR1 ENHRY and CDR2 SYGVKD. CDR3 size: 15 residues. Trimming took 10 bases from V and 2 from J; bases not matched to a gene: 14. CDR3 nucleotide sequence: TGTGCCACCTCCAGCCTAAGCGGGGACCCCTACGAGCAGTACTTC. This encodes CATSSLSGDPYEQYF.

A few counts support this clonotype. The chain links TRBV11-2 to TRBJ2-2; D gene ambiguous. CDR1 and CDR2 (germline): SGHAT, FQNNGV. The CDR3 totals 12 residues. V dropped 3 bases and J dropped 5 bases, with 4 bases sitting between them. The CDR3 loop is CASSFETGELFF. The CDR3 DNA follows: TGTGCCAGCAGCTTCGAGACCGGGGAGCTGTTTTTT. The full variable domain, rest sourced from reference TRBV11-2 and TRBJ2-2, is EAGVAQSPRYKIIEKRQSVAFWCNPISGHATLYWYQQILGQGPKLLIQFQNNGVVDDSQLPKDRFSAERLKGVDSTLKIQPAKLEDSAVYLCASSFETGELFFGEGSRLTVL.

The V gene is TRBV2, the J gene TRBJ2-7; 7 bases are shared with TRBD2. The length of the CDR3 is 12 residues. The V gene end was trimmed by 6 bases and the J gene end by 5 bases; junction bases not matched to a gene: 4. CDR1 and CDR2 (germline): SNHLY, FYNNEI. In nucleotides, the CDR3 is TGTGCCAGCAGGCGGGAGCTCGACGAGCAGTACTTC. Amino acid sequence: CASRRELDEQYF.

This clonotype was recorded a few times. The chain combines TRBV29-1 with TRBJ2-6, with 10 bases identical to TRBD1. V shed 6 bases and J 2 bases; nucleotides not matched to a gene: 1. Per the germline V gene, CDR1 is SQVTM and CDR2 is ANQGSEA. The CDR3 consists of 14 residues. The CDR3 DNA reads TGCAGCGTGGGGACAGGGGCTGGGGCCAACGTCCTGACTTTC. As protein: CSVGTGAGANVLTF.

This chain uses TRBV4-1 with TRBJ2-5; D is ambiguous. Trimming shortened V by 4 bases and J by 0 bases, and 12 bases separated the two germline ends. Per germline, CDR1 MGHRA and CDR2 YSYEKL. CDR3 length: 15 residues. CDR3 DNA: TGCGCCAGCAGCCTTGGTCACGTAAACCAAGAGACCCAGTACTTC. Residues: CASSLGHVNQETQYF.

The chain carries TRBV11-3 and TRBJ2-7; D possibly corresponds to TRBD2 (6 bases). Trimming cost V 3 bases and J 3 bases, with 15 bases left between them. CDR3 length equals 15 residues. The germline gives CDR1 SGHNT, CDR2 YENEEA. CDR3 DNA sequence: TGTGCCAGCAGCTTGTCGACTAGATCGTTCTACGAGCAGTACTTC. It encodes CASSLSTRSFYEQYF.

This rearrangement joins TRBV15 to TRBJ1-6, with 9 nucleotides matching TRBD1. The length of the CDR3 is 14 residues. CDR1 LNHNV and CDR2 YYDKDF come from the germline V gene (reference sequence). J was trimmed by 7 bases and V by 5 bases; bases with no gene match: 3. The CDR3 spells CATSGDRENSPLHF. The CDR3 bases are TGTGCCACCAGCGGGGACAGGGAGAATTCACCCCTCCACTTT. The full variable domain, rest sourced from reference TRBV15 and TRBJ1-6, is DAMVIQNPRYQVTQFGKPVTLSCSQTLNHNVMYWYQQKSSQAPKLLFHYYDKDFNNEADTPDNFQSRRPNTSFCFLDIRSPGLGDTAMYLCATSGDRENSPLHFGNGTRLTVT.

This clonotype was detected a few times. The chain combines TRBV10-3 with TRBJ2-7; 8 bases are shared with TRBD2. The CDR3 consists of 12 residues. Losses at the gene ends were 6 bases for V and 3 bases for J; bases not matched to a gene: 1. CDR1 is ENHRY, CDR2 SYGVKD, per germline. The CDR3 sequence is CAIRTSVYEQYF. In nucleotides, the CDR3 is TGTGCCATCAGGACTAGCGTCTACGAGCAGTACTTC.

CDR3 residues: CASIRGTGNTIYF. The CDR3 coding sequence is TGTGCCAGCATCAGGGGTACTGGAAACACCATATATTTT. V usage is TRBV28 and J usage is TRBJ1-3; D might be TRBD1 (6 bases). Germline V gives CDR1 MDHEN, CDR2 SYDVKM. Trimming shortened V by 7 bases and J by 2 bases, and 9 bases separated the two germline ends. The CDR3 runs 13 residues. Full variable domain (rest looked up from reference TRBV28 and TRBJ1-3): DVKVTQSSRYLVKRTGEKVFLECVQDMDHENMFWYRQDPGLGLRLIYFSYDVKMKEKGDIPEGYSVSREKKERFSLILESASTNQTSMYLCASIRGTGNTIYFGEGSWLTVV.

The chain links TRBV6-1 to TRBJ2-5, with TRBD1 as a possible D gene (5 bases). V lost 8 bases and J lost 5, with 12 bases in between. Germline V gene data show CDR1 as MNHNS and CDR2 as SASEGT. The CDR3 covers 12 residues. In DNA form, the CDR3 reads TGTGCCAGCGGGGCCTCCCGGGAGACCCAGTACTTC. This encodes CASGASRETQYF.

Only a few counts were recorded for this clonotype. This chain connects TRBV6-1 to TRBJ2-2, with no clear D. This CDR3 region has 13 residues. The V end lost 2 bases, the J end lost 2 bases, and 3 bases lay between the germline ends. In germline, CDR1 is MNHNS, CDR2 SASEGT. CDR3 loop: CASSETNTGELFF. CDR3 DNA sequence: TGTGCCAGCAGTGAAACAAACACCGGGGAGCTGTTTTTT.

J is TRBJ1-1 and V is TRBV6-5; 7 positions match TRBD1. The germline CDR1 and CDR2 sequences are MNHEY and SVGAGI. Losses at the gene ends were 2 bases for V and 0 bases for J; bases not matched to a gene: 3. The CDR3 runs 15 residues. The CDR3 spells CASSYPGQLNTEAFF. CDR3 in DNA: TGTGCCAGCAGTTACCCGGGACAGCTGAACACTGAAGCTTTCTTT.

To note about this clonotype: At one of its ends the junction is not consistent with the germline gene, which may arise from a read error. V is TRBV15 and J is TRBJ2-7; 8 bases are shared with TRBD2. Germline V gene sequence: CDR1 LNHNV, CDR2 YYDKDF (reference sequence). This CDR3 spans 13 amino acids. CDR3 loop: CASSGGLSYEQYF. Written as DNA, the CDR3 is TGTGCCAGCAGCGGGGGCCTCTCCTACGAGCAGTACTTC.